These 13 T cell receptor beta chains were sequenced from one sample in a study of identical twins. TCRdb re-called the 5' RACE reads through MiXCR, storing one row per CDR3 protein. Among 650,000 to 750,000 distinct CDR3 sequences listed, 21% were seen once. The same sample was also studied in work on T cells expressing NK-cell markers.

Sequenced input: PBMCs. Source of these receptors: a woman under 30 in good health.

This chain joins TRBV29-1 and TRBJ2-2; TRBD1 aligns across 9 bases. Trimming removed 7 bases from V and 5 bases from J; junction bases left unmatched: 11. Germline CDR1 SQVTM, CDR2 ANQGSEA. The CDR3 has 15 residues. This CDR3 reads CSGRRDREITGELFF. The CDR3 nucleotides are TGCAGCGGCCGCCGGGACAGGGAGATTACCGGGGAGCTGTTTTTT.

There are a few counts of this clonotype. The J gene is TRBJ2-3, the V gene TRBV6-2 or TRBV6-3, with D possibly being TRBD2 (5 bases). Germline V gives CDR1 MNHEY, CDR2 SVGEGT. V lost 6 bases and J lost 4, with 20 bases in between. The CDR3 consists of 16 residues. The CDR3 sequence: CASRGRLSASPDTQYF. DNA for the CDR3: TGTGCCAGCAGAGGCCGCCTATCAGCTAGCCCAGATACGCAGTATTTT.

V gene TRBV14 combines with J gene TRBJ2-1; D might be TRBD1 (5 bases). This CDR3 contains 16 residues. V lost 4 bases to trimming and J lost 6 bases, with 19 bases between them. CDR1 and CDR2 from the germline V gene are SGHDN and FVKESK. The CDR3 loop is CASSPFRASKGNEQFF. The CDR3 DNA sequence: TGTGCCAGCAGCCCTTTCAGGGCCTCTAAGGGCAATGAGCAGTTCTTC.

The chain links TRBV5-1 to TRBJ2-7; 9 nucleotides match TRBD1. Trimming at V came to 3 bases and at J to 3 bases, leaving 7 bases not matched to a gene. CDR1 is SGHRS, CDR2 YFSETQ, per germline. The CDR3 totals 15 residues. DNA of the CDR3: TGCGCCAGCAGCTCCCCGGGACAGGGAATCTACGAGCAGTACTTC. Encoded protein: CASSSPGQGIYEQYF. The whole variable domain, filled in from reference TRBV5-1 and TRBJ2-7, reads KAGVTQTPRYLIKTRGQQVTLSCSPISGHRSVSWYQQTPGQGLQFLFEYFSETQRNKGNFPGRFSGRQFSNSRSEMNVSTLELGDSALYLCASSSPGQGIYEQYFGPGTRLTVT.

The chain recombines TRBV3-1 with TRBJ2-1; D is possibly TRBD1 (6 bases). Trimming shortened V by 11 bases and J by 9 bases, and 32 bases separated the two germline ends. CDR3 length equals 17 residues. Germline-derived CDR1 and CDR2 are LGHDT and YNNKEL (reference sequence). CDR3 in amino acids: CACTQEVAWGPGSEQFF. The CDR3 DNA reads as TGTGCCTGCACCCAGGAGGTAGCGTGGGGGCCTGGTAGTGAGCAGTTCTTC.

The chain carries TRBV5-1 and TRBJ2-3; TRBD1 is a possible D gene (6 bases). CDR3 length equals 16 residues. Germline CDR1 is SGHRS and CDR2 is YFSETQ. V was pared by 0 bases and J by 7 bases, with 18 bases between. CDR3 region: CASSLGGLSLTYTQYF. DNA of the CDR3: TGCGCCAGCAGCTTGGGGGGGCTTTCGCTTACGTATACGCAGTATTTT.

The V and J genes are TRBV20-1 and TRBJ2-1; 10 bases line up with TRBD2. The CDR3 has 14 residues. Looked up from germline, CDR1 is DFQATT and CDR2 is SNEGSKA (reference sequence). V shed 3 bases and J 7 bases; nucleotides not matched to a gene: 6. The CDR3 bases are TGCAGTGCTAGTTTTCTAGCGGGGGTGAATGAGCAGTTCTTC. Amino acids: CSASFLAGVNEQFF.

CDR3 residues: CSVTRAETYEQYF. CDR3 DNA sequence: TGCAGCGTAACCAGGGCAGAGACCTACGAGCAGTACTTC. The chain carries TRBV29-1 and TRBJ2-7, with D perhaps matching TRBD1 (5 bases). CDR1 and CDR2 (germline): SQVTM, ANQGSEA. Trimming cost V 6 bases and J 2 bases, with 14 bases left between them. The CDR3 is 13 amino acids.

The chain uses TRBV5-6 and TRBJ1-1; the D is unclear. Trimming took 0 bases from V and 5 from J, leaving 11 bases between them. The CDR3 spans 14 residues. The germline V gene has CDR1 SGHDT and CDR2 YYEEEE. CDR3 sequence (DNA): TGTGCCAGCAGCTTGGCACACCCGGGAACTGAAGCTTTCTTT. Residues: CASSLAHPGTEAFF.

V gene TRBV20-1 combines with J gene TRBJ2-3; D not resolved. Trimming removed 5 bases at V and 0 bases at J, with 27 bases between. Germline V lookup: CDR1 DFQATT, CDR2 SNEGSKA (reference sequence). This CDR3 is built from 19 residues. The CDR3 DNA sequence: TGCAGTGCTCAAGGCCCCTCACCTGCTTGGCTGACTAGCACAGATACGCAGTATTTT. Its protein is CSAQGPSPAWLTSTDTQYF.

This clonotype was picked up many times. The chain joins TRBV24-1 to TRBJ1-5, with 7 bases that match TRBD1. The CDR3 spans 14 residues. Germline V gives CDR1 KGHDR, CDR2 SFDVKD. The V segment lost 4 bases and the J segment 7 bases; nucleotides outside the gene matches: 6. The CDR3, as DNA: TGTGCCACCAGTGAAACAGGGGCGAAGCAGCCCCAGCATTTT. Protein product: CATSETGAKQPQHF.

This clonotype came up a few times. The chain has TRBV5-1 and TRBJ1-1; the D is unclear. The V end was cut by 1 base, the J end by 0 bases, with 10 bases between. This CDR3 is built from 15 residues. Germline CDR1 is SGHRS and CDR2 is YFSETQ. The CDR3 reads CASSLFSDMNTEAFF. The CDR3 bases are TGCGCCAGCAGCTTGTTCTCAGACATGAACACTGAAGCTTTCTTT.

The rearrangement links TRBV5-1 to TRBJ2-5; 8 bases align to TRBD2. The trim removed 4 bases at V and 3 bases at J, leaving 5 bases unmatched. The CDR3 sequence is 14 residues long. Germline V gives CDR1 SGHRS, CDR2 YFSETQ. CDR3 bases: TGCGCCAGCAGCGATACTAGCGGCGAAGAGACCCAGTACTTC. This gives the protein CASSDTSGEETQYF.